This T cell receptor (beta chain) was retrieved from a study of cytomegalovirus exposure and HLA in healthy donors. A word on this clone: Its cognate antigen is unknown.

A multiplex PCR was run with 60 Vbeta primers and 13 Jbeta primers. Method: immunoSEQ multiplex PCR; TCRdb's copy keeps in-frame clones and lacks some. The sample has approximately 160,000 clones; roughly 75% are singletons. Findings of the study overall: Among TCR beta chains, those listed as cytomegalovirus-associated numbered roughly 150. In an earlier analysis, about 87% or about 30%: the productive usage of most TCR beta V segments. CMV antigen specificity of a few CMV-associated chains was confirmed in vitro. HLA allele associations emerged for some 16,000 TCR beta sequences in a later analysis, at 0.05 false discovery rate.

CDR1 is SGHDT and CDR2 is YYEEEE in the germline V gene. Trimming removed 4 bases from V and 7 bases from J, with 12 bases in between. The CDR3 is made up of 12 amino acids. The sequenced sample was PBMCs. The chain is built from TRBV5-6 and TRBJ2-7, with a possible D match to TRBD2 (6 bases). The sequence was collected from a male donor in good health and CMV-seronegative. CDR3 in amino acids: CASSLLGGEQYF. The CDR3 DNA follows: TGTGCCAGCAGCCTCCTTGGGGGGGAGCAGTACTTC.